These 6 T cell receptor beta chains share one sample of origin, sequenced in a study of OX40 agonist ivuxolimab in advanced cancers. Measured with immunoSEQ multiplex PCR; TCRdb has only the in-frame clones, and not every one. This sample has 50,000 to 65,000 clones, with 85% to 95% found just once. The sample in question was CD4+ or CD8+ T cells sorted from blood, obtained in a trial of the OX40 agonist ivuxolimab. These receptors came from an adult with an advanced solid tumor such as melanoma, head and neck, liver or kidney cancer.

DNA for the CDR3: TGTGCCAGTAGTTACGGGAATCAGCCCCAGCATTTT. Translated: CASSYGNQPQHF. The chain couples TRBV19 to TRBJ1-5; D gene uncertain. The CDR3 has 12 amino acids. V shed 5 bases and J shed 4 bases, with 6 bases lying between them. CDR1 and CDR2 from the germline V gene are LNHDA and SQIVND (reference sequence).

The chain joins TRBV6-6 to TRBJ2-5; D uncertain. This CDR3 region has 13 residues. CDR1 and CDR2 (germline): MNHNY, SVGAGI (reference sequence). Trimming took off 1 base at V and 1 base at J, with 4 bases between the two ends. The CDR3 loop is CASSYLPQETQYF. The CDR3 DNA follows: TGTGCCAGCAGTTACTTGCCCCAAGAGACCCAGTACTTC.

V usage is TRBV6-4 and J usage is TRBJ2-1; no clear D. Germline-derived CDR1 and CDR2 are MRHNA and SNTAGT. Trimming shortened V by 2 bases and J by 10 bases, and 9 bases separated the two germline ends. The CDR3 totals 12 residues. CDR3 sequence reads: CASSDIGREQFF. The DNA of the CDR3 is TGTGCCAGCAGTGACATAGGGCGGGAGCAGTTCTTC.

CDR3: CASSFPAGNTEAFF. The CDR3, as DNA: TGTGCCAGCAGTTTCCCCGCGGGGAACACTGAAGCTTTCTTT. The chain joins TRBV11-2 to TRBJ1-1; D unclear. V lost 6 bases to trimming and J lost 1 base, with 12 bases between them. The germline CDR1 and CDR2 sequences are SGHAT and FQNNGV. The CDR3 length is 14 residues.

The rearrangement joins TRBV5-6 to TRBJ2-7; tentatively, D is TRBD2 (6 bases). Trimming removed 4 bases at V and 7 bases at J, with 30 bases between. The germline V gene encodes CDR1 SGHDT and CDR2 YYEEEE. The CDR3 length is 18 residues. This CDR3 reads CASSVSMTRRVGFFEQYF. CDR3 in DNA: TGTGCCAGCAGCGTGTCGATGACTAGGCGGGTAGGATTCTTTGAGCAGTACTTC.

CDR3 amino acids: CASSYGAGEYYEQYF. CDR3 bases: TGTGCCAGCAGTTATGGGGCCGGGGAGTACTACGAGCAGTACTTC. The chain couples TRBV6-5 to TRBJ2-7; possibly TRBD1 or TRBD2 for D (5 bases each). Trimming cost V 3 bases and J 3 bases, with 15 bases left between them. The CDR3 extends over 15 amino acids. CDR1 MNHEY and CDR2 SVGAGI come from the germline V gene.